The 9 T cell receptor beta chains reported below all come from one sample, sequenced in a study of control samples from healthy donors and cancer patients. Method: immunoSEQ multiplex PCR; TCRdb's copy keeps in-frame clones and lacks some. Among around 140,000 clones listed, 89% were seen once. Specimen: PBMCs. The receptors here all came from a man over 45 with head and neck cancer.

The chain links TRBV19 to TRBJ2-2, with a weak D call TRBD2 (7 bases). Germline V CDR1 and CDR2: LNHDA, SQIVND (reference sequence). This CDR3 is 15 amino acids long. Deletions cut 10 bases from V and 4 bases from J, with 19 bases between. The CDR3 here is CATPRGGGSTGELFF. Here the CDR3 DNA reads TGTGCCACCCCGCGGGGCGGGGGCTCCACCGGGGAGCTGTTTTTT.

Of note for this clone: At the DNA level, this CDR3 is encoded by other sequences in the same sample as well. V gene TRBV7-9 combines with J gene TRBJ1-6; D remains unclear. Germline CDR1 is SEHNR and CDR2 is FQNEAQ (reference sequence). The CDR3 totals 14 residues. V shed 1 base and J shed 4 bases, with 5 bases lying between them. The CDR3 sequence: CASSLEQYNSPLHF. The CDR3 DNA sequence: TGTGCCAGCAGCTTAGAACAATATAATTCACCCCTCCACTTT.

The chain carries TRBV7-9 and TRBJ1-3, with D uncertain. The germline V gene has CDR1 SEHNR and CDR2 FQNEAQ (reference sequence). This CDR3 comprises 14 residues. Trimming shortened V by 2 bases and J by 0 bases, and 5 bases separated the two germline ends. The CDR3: CASSLSSSGNTIYF. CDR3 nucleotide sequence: TGTGCCAGCAGCTTATCTAGCTCTGGAAACACCATATATTTT.

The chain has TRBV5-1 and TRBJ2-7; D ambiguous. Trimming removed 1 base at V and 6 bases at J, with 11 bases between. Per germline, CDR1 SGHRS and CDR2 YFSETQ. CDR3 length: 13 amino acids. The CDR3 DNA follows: TGCGCCAGCAGCTTGTTTGGTCAGAGCGAGCAGTACTTC. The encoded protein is CASSLFGQSEQYF.

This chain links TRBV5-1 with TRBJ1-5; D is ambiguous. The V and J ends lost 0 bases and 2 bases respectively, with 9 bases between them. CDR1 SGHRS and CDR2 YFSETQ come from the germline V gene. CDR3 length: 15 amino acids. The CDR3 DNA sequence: TGCGCCAGCAGCTTGGAGGGAGGTGGCAATCAGCCCCAGCATTTT. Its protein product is CASSLEGGGNQPQHF.

CDR3 sequence: CASSLEWGYEQFF. CDR3 nucleotide sequence: TGTGCCAGCAGTTTGGAATGGGGGTATGAGCAGTTCTTC. V usage is TRBV27 and J usage is TRBJ2-1, with D perhaps given as TRBD1 or TRBD2 (5 bases each). The germline V gene has CDR1 MNHEY and CDR2 SMNVEV (reference sequence). This CDR3 contains 13 residues. Trimming removed 3 bases at V and 8 bases at J, with 11 bases between.

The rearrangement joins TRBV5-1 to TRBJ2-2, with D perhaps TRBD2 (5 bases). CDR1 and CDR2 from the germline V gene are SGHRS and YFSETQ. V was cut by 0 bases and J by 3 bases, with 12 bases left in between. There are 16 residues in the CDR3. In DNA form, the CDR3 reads TGCGCCAGCAGCTTGGCCTCTGCGAGGGACACCGGGGAGCTGTTTTTT. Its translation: CASSLASARDTGELFF.

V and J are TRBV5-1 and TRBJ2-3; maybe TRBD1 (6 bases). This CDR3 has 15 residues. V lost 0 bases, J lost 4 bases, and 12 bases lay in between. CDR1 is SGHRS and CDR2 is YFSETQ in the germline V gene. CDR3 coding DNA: TGCGCCAGCAGCTTGGGATACAGGGACGCAGATACGCAGTATTTT. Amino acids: CASSLGYRDADTQYF.

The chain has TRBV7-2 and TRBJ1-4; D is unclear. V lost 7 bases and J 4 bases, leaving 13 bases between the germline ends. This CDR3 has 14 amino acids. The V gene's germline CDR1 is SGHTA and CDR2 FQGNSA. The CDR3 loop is CASTLGASNEKLFF. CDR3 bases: TGTGCCAGCACCCTGGGAGCGAGTAATGAAAAACTGTTTTTT.